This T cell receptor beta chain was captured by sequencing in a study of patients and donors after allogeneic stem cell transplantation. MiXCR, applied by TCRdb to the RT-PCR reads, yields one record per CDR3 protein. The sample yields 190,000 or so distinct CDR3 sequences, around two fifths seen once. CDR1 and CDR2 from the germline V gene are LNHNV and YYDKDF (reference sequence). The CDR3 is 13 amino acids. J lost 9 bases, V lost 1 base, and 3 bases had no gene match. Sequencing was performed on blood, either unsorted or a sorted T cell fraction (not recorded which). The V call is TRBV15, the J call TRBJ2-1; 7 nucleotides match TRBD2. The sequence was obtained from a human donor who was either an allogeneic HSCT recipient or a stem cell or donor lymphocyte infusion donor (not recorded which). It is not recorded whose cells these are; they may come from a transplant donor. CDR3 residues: CATSRARGSEQFF. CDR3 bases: TGTGCCACCAGCAGAGCGCGGGGGAGTGAGCAGTTCTTC.